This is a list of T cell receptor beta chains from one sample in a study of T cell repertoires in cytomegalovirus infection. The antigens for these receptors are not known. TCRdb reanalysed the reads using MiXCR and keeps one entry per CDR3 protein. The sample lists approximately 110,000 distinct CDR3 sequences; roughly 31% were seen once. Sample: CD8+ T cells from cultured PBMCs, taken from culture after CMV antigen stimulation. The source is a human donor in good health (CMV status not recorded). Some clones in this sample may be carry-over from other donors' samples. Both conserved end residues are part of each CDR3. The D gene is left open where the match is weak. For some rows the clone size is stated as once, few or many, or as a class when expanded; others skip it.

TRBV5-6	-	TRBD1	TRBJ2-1	TGTGCCAGCACAGACAGGGGGCTAAGTGAGCAGTTCTTC	CASTDRGLSEQFF
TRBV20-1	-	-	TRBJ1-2	TGCAGTGCTAGAGATCGGAACGGAGAGTATGGCTACACCTTC	CSARDRNGEYGYTF
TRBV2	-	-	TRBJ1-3	TGTGCCAGCAGTGACGGGACGGAGTACCTCTCTTATGGAAACACCATATATTTT	CASSDGTEYLSYGNTIYF
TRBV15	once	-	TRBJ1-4	TGTGCCACCAGCAAAAGGGACGGTTACTCCGAAAAACTGTTTTTT	CATSKRDGYSEKLFF
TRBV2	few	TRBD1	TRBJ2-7	TGTGCCAGCAGTGAAGCCTTAGGGACAGCGATCTCCTACGAGCAGTACTTC	CASSEALGTAISYEQYF
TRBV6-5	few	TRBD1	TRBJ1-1	TGTGCCAGCAGTTACTCGACAGGGTGGAACACTGAAGCTTTCTTT	CASSYSTGWNTEAFF
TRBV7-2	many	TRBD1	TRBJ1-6	TGTGCCAGCAGCTCCCGGCCGGGACAGGGTTTTTCACCCCTCCACTTT	CASSSRPGQGFSPLHF
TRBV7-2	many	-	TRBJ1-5	TGTGCCAGCAGCCCCTCGGGGTCGGGAGGTGGCAATCAGCCCCAGCATTTT	CASSPSGSGGGNQPQHF
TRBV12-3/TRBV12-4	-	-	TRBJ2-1	TGTGCCAGCAGGGGGGGCCGGGCCGCCTACAATGAGCAGTTCTTC	CASRGGRAAYNEQFF
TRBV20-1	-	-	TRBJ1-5	TGCAGTGCAACTATTCCAAGCCTTGGACTTCCCAATCAGCCCCAGCATTTT	CSATIPSLGLPNQPQHF
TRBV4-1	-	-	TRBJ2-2	TGTGCCAGCAGCCAAGGGATGGGGTTCACCGGGGAGCTGTTTTTT	CASSQGMGFTGELFF
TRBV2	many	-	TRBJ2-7	TGTGCCAGCAGTGATGCCGTGGGGACCTACGAGCAGTACTTC	CASSDAVGTYEQYF
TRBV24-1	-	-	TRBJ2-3	TGTGCCACCAGTTCCCCCGGTGATAGCAGGGATACGCAGTATTTT	CATSSPGDSRDTQYF
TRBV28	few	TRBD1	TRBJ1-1	TGTGCCAGCAGTTTGGGGACAGGGCTGAACACTGAAGCTTTCTTT	CASSLGTGLNTEAFF